This TCR beta chain was identified during a study of T cell responses to AZD1222 COVID-19 vaccine. Study as a whole: Pooling covered second doses at about 4 or about 12 weeks.

CDR1 is SNHLY and CDR2 is FYNNEI in the germline V gene. The CDR3 has 16 residues. V shed 6 bases and J 7 bases; nucleotides not matched to a gene: 14. The repertoire was sequenced with immunoSEQ multiplex PCR; TCRdb's copy has only in-frame clones and lacks some. The sample carries 110,000 or so clones, around nine tenths recorded once. Sequenced material: peripheral blood, taken on day 0 of AZD1222 vaccination. This receptor was identified in an adult in good health. The chain is built from TRBV2 and TRBJ1-5; 8 bases line up with TRBD1. In DNA, the CDR3 is TGTGCCAGCAGGAGGGGCGGCCAGGGGGCGTTCCAGCCCCAGCATTTT. Translation: CASRRGGQGAFQPQHF.